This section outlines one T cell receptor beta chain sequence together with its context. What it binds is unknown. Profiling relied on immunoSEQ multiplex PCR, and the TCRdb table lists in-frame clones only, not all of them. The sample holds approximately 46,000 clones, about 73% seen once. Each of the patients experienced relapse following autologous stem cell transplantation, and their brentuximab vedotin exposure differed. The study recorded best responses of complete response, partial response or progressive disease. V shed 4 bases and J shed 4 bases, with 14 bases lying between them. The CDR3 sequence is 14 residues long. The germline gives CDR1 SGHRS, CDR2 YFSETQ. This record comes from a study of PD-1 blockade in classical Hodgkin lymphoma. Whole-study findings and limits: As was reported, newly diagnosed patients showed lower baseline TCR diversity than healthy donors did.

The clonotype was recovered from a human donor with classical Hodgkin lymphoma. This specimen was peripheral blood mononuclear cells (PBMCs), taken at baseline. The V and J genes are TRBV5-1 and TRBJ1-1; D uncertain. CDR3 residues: CASSPGASGTEAFF. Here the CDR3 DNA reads TGCGCCAGCAGCCCCGGCGCCTCCGGCACTGAAGCTTTCTTT.